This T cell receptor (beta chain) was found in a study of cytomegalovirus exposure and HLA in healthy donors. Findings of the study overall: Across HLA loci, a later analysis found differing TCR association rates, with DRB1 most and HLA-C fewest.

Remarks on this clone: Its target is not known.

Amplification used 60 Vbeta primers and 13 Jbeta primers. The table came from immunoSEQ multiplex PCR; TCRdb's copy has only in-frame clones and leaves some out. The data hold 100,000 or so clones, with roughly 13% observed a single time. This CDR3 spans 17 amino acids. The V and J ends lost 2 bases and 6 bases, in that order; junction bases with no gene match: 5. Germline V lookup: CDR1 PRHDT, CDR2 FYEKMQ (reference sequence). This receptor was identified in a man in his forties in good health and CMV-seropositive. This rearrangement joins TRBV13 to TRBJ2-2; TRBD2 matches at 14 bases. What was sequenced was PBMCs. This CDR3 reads CASSLNLGLAGAGELFF. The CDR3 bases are TGTGCCAGCAGCTTAAATCTGGGACTAGCGGGAGCCGGGGAGCTGTTTTTT. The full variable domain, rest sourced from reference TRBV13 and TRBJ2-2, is AAGVIQSPRHLIKEKRETATLKCYPIPRHDTVYWYQQGPGQDPQFLISFYEKMQSDKGSIPDRFSAQQFSDYHSELNMSSLELGDSALYFCASSLNLGLAGAGELFFGEGSRLTVL.